This TCR beta chain stems from a study of T-cell reconstitution after alpha-beta-depleted transplantation in children. With 0 bases clipped from V and 6 bases from J, the junction kept 8 bases outside the gene matches. The CDR3 is made up of 16 amino acids. CDR1 is LGHNA and CDR2 is YSLEER in the germline V gene. This clonotype was observed a few times. For TCRbeta, the library was prepared with unique molecular identifiers. From the PCR reads, TCRdb called clonotypes with MiXCR, one entry per CDR3 protein. This table holds roughly 590,000 distinct CDR3 sequences, around 17% found once. The gene calls are TRBV4-3 and TRBJ2-1; 7 positions match TRBD2. The material sequenced was PBMCs from the stem cell graft donor, taken from the stem cell graft. The sequence was obtained from a human donor who donated a stem cell graft to a child with acute myeloid leukemia. CDR3: CASSQDRGAGLNEQFF. The CDR3 nucleotides read TGCGCCAGCAGCCAAGATCGCGGAGCGGGGCTCAATGAGCAGTTCTTC.